This TCR beta chain emerged from a study of blood T cell repertoires in COVID-19. Overall study context: Sources were T cells, B-cell-depleted T cells, or PBMCs; the material itself was cDNA or gDNA.

Germline loops: CDR1 LGHDT, CDR2 YNNKEL (reference sequence). V trimming: 1 base; J trimming: 6 bases; junction bases outside the gene matches: 4. This CDR3 has 15 amino acids. Methods used by the authors: Reference gene primer amplification in the assay estimated nucleated cell counts. The assay was immunoSEQ multiplex PCR, and TCRdb's table has in-frame clones only and misses some. The DNA was the basis for D and trimming; V, J and clone size are from that table. The sample records hundreds of thousands of clones, around 90% being singletons. The sequence derives from a woman between 18 and 29 years old who had recovered from COVID-19. The sample comprised peripheral blood. The chain links TRBV3-1 (or the pseudogene TRBV3-2) to TRBJ2-3; 10 bases line up with TRBD2. The CDR3 bases are TGTGCCAGCAGCCAAGCAGCGGGAGGGCGGGATACGCAGTATTTT. Protein sequence: CASSQAAGGRDTQYF.